The text below deals with one TCR beta chain. Its antigen is unknown. These data originate in a study of cytomegalovirus exposure and HLA in healthy donors. Study summary: Earlier, fewer than 130 million unique TCR beta sequences were recovered from 170 million or so T cells by an analysis. Study observations and caveats: Using a false discovery rate of 0.05, a later analysis showed that 15,000 to 20,000 TCR beta sequences were associated with HLA alleles. Researchers had no immune exposure information except CMV serostatus available.

PCR employed 60 Vbeta and 13 Jbeta primers. The table came from immunoSEQ multiplex PCR; TCRdb's copy has only in-frame clones and leaves some out. The data show under 300,000 clones, 81% seen once. CDR3 length equals 13 residues. Looked up from germline, CDR1 is PRHDT and CDR2 is FYEKMQ (reference sequence). V dropped 5 bases and J dropped 2; count of bases not matched to a gene: 2. Sequences were obtained from PBMCs. The V call is TRBV13, the J call TRBJ2-7, with 8 bases that match TRBD2. The clonotype comes from a woman aged 55-69 years in good health and CMV-seropositive. The CDR3 sequence: CASSPGLAYEQYF. CDR3 bases: TGTGCCAGCAGCCCGGGACTAGCCTACGAGCAGTACTTC.